This T cell receptor beta chain is drawn from a study of Ad26.COV2.S vaccination and SARS-CoV-2 variants. Regarding this clone: Its specificity is not known.

Treatment indicated: 15 to 20 received Ad26.COV2.S at low or high dose, single or two shots; a few received placebo; per-sample allocation not given. After the first vaccine or placebo injection, samples were drawn on day 63. An Ad26 vector carrying the Wuhan-strain SARS-CoV-2 spike served as the vaccine. The CDR3 spans 14 residues. CDR1 is SGHRS and CDR2 is YFSETQ in the germline V gene. V gave up 0 bases and J gave up 5 bases, with 9 bases separating them. Some clones are missing from TCRdb's copy, which holds only in-frame ones; the method was immunoSEQ multiplex PCR. The sample includes over 400,000 clones, roughly nine tenths seen only once; the top ten take roughly 2.5%. Broader study findings: Greater spike-specific TCR breadth was seen in vaccine recipients than in placebo recipients. Participants given vaccine showed non-spike TCR breadth similar to that of placebo recipients. Substantial response breadth was reportedly seen for spike-specific CD8+ and CD4+ T cells after vaccination.

The input for sequencing was peripheral blood, taken in a trial of Ad26.COV2.S vaccine versus placebo. The clonotype originates from a person aged 18-60 years who received the Ad26.COV2.S COVID-19 vaccine or a placebo. The genes are TRBV5-1 and TRBJ1-5; D is uncertain. The CDR3 is CASSLDGQDQPQHF. CDR3 nucleotide sequence: TGCGCCAGCAGCTTGGACGGGCAAGATCAGCCCCAGCATTTT.